This T cell receptor beta chain was sequenced for a study of shared clonotypes between healthy human individuals. Study context: Each donor's CD8 memory used one plate, CD8 naive two, each CD4 subset three. Broader study findings: Despite large depth, rarefaction showed incomplete sorted-subset sequencing. The sole specimen, blood, was sampled, and tissue repertoires likely differ.

Assay: immunoSEQ multiplex PCR; the TCRdb copy retains only in-frame clones and omits some. The profile shows more than 1.2 million clones, approximately 98.5% of them singletons. The CDR3 has 15 residues. CDR1 and CDR2 (germline): SEHNR, FQNEAQ (reference sequence). J gave up 3 bases and V 1 base, and 5 bases lay outside the gene matches. Note on this clone: Its antigen is currently unknown.

The donor population consisted of healthy HIV-negative adults with no recent acute infections or vaccinations. The source is a young man in good health. This chain joins TRBV7-9 and TRBJ2-5; TRBD2 matches at 7 bases. Input material: naive CD4+ T cells sorted from blood. Subset denoted: CD45RA+ positively selected. The CDR3 bases are TGTGCCAGCAGCTTAGTTGCAGGGAGGGAAGAGACCCAGTACTTC. As protein: CASSLVAGREETQYF.